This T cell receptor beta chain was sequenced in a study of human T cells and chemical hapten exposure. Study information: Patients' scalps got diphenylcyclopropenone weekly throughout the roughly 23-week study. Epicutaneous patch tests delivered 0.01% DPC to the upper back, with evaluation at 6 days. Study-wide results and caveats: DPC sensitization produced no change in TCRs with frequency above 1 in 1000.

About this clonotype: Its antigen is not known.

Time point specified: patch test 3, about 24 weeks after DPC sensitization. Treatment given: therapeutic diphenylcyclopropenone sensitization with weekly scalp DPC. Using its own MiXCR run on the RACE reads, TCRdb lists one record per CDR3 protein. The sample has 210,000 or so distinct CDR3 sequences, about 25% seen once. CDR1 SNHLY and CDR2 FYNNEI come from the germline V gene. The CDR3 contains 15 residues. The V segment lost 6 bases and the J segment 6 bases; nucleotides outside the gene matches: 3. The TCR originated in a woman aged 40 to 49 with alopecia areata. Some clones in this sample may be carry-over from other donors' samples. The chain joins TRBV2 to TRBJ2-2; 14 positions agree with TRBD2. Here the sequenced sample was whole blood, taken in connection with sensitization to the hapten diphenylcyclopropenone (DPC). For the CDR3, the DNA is TGTGCCAGCAGGGGGACTAGCGGGAGATCCGGGGAGCTGTTTTTT. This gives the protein CASRGTSGRSGELFF.